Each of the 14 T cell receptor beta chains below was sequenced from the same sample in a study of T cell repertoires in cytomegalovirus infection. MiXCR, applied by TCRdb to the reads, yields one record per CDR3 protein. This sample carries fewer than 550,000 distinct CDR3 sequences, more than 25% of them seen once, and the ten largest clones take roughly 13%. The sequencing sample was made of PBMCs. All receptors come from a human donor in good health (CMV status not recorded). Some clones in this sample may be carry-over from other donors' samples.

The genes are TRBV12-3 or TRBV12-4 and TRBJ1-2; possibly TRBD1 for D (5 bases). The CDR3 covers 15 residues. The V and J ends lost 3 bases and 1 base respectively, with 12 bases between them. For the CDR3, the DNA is TGTGCCAGCAGTTTTTTTCTGGGGGATAACTATGGCTACACCTTC. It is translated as CASSFFLGDNYGYTF.

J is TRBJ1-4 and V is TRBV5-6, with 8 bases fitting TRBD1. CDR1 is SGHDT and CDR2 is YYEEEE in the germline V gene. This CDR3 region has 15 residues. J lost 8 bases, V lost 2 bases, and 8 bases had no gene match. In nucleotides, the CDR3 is TGTGCCAGCAGCTTCCGGACAGGGTCGATAGAAAAACTGTTTTTT. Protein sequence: CASSFRTGSIEKLFF.

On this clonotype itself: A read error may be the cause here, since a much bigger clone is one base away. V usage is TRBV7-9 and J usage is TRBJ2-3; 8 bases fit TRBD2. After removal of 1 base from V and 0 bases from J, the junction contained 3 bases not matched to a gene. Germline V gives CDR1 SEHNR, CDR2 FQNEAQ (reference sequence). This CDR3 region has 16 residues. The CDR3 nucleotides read TGTGCCAGCAGCTTAGGGACTAGCAGGAGCACAGATACGCAGTATTTT. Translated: CASSLGTSRSTDTQYF.

The CDR3 DNA sequence: TGCAGTGCTAGAGCCCCCAGGAGTGGTCCCCCCAATCAGCCCCAGCATTTT. It codes for CSARAPRSGPPNQPQHF. The V gene is TRBV20-1, the J gene TRBJ1-5; D uncertain. From germline, CDR1 is DFQATT and CDR2 SNEGSKA (reference sequence). V lost 1 base and J 3 bases, leaving 19 bases between the germline ends. The CDR3 runs 17 residues.

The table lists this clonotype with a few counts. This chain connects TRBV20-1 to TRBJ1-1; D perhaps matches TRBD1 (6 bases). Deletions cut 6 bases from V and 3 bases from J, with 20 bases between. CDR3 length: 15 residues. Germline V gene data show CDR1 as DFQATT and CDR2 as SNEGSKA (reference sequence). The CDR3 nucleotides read TGCAGTGCCGACTCTGGGGGGGGCTTCGACACTGAAGCTTTCTTT. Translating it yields CSADSGGGFDTEAFF.

In DNA, the CDR3 is TGTGCCAGCAGCACACTCGCAACAGGACAGCGAGAGACCCAGTACTTC. Residues: CASSTLATGQRETQYF. The chain couples TRBV12-3 or TRBV12-4 to TRBJ2-5; possibly TRBD1 for D (6 bases). CDR3 length equals 16 residues. Trimming cost V 6 bases and J 4 bases, with 21 bases left between them.

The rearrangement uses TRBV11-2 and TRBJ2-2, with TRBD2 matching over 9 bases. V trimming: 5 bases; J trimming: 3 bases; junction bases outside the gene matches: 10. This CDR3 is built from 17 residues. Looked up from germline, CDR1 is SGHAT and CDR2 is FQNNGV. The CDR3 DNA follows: TGTGCCAGCAGCCCTCGGGCGGGAGGGCCTGACACCGGGGAGCTGTTTTTT. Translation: CASSPRAGGPDTGELFF.

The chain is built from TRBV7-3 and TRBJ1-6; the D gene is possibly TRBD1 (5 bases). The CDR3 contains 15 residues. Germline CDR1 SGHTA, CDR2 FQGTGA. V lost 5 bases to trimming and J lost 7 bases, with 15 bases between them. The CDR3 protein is CASSPKGPQNSPLHF. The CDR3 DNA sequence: TGTGCCAGCAGCCCAAAGGGACCGCAAAATTCACCCCTCCACTTT. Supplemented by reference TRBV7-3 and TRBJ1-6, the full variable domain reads GAGVSQTPSNKVTEKGKYVELRCDPISGHTALYWYRQSLGQGPEFLIYFQGTGAADDSGLPNDRFFAVRPEGSVSTLKIQRTERGDSAVYLCASSPKGPQNSPLHFGNGTRLTVT.

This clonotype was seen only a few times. DNA for the CDR3: TGTGCCAGCAGCCCTACAGGGGACGGAAACACCATATATTTT. Encoded protein: CASSPTGDGNTIYF. The V call is TRBV3-1, the J call TRBJ1-3; 7 nucleotides line up with TRBD1. Germline-derived CDR1 and CDR2 are LGHDT and YNNKEL (reference sequence). CDR3 length: 14 residues. J was trimmed by 4 bases and V by 4 bases; bases with no gene match: 4.

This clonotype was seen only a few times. The CDR3 nucleotides read TGTGCCATCGGGGGACTAGCGGGAGTCGGGAATGAGCAGTTCTTC. Translated, it gives CAIGGLAGVGNEQFF. The chain has TRBV10-3 and TRBJ2-1; 14 bases align to TRBD2. Per germline, CDR1 ENHRY and CDR2 SYGVKD. The CDR3 totals 15 residues. Trimming cost V 8 bases and J 7 bases; bases outside gene matches: 7.

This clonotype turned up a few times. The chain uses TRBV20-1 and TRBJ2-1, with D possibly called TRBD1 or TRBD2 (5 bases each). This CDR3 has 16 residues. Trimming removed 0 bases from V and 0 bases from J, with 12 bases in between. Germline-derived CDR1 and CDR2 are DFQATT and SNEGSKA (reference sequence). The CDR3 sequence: CSAREGTLYSYNEQFF. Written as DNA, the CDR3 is TGCAGTGCTAGAGAGGGGACCCTTTACTCCTACAATGAGCAGTTCTTC.

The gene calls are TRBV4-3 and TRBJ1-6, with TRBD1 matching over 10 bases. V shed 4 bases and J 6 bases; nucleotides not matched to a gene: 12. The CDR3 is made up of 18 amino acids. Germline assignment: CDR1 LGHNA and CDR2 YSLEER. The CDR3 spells CASSRTLRDRGPNSPLHF. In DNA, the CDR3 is TGCGCCAGCAGCCGCACCCTCCGGGACAGGGGTCCTAATTCACCCCTCCACTTT.

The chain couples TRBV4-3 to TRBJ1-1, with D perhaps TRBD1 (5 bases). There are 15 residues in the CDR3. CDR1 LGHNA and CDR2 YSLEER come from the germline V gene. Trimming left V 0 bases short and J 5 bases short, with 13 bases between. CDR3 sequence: CASSQELEGRTEAFF. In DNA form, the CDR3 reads TGCGCCAGCAGCCAAGAACTGGAGGGGAGGACTGAAGCTTTCTTT.

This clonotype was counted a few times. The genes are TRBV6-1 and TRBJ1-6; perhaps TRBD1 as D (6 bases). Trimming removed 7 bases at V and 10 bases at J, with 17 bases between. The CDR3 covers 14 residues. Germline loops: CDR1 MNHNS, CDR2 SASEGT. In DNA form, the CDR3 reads TGTGCCAGCATCAAGGGGGGGGGGGGATCACCCCTCCACTTT. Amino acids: CASIKGGGGSPLHF.